This T cell receptor (beta chain) comes out of a study of blood T cell repertoires in COVID-19. Study overall: COVID-19 samples collected from the United States, Italy and Spain covered acute and convalescent phases. Sample material is recorded as cDNA or gDNA derived from T cells, B-cell-depleted T cells, or PBMCs.

Per the study methods: From reference gene primer amplification, estimates of nucleated cell counts were derived. Here immunoSEQ multiplex PCR was the method, and the copy in TCRdb shows in-frame clones only, minus some. V and J calls and clone size are copied from that table; D and trimming were computed from the DNA. The table has 95,000 to 110,000 clones, nearly 85% seen once; the top ten hold 10% to 15%. This clone was detected only a few times. The receptor comes from a human donor in a cohort sampled during active or convalescent COVID-19. Sequenced input: peripheral blood.

CDR3 in DNA: TGTGCCAGCAGCTCGGGGGACGGTGACTACAATGAGCAGTTCTTC. Amino acid sequence: CASSSGDGDYNEQFF. This sequence joins TRBV7-3 and TRBJ2-1; D is perhaps TRBD2 (6 bases). V lost 4 bases and J 3 bases, leaving 13 bases between the germline ends. The CDR3 length is 15 residues. The V gene's germline CDR1 is SGHTA and CDR2 FQGTGA.